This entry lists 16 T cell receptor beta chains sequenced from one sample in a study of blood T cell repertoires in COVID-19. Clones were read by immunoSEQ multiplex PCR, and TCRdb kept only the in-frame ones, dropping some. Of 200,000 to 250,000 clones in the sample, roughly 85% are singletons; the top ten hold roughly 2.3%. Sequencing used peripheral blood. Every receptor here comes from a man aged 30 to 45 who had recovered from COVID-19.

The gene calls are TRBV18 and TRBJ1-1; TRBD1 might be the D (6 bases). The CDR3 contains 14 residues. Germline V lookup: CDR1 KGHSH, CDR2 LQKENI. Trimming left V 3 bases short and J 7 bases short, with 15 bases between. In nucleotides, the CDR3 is TGTGCCAGCTCACCCCCACAGGGTTTCAGTGAAGCTTTCTTT. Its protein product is CASSPPQGFSEAFF.

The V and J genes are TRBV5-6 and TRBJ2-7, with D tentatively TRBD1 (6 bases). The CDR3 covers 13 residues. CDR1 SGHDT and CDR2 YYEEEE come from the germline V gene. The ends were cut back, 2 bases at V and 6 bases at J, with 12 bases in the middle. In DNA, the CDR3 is TGTGCCAGCAGCTTTTTCAGGGGTGGCGAGCAGTACTTC. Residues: CASSFFRGGEQYF.

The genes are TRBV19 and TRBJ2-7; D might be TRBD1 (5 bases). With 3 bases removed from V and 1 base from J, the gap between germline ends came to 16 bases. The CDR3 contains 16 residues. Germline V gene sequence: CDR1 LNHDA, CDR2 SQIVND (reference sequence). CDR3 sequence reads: CASSMDGRALSYEQYF. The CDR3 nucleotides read TGTGCCAGTAGTATGGATGGCAGGGCCCTTTCCTACGAGCAGTACTTC.

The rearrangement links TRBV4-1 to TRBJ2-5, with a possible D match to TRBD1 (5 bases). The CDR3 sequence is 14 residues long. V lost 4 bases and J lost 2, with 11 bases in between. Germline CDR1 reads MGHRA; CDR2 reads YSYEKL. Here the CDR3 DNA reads TGCGCCAGCAGCCCCCAAGGGGCACAAGAGACCCAGTACTTC. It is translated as CASSPQGAQETQYF.

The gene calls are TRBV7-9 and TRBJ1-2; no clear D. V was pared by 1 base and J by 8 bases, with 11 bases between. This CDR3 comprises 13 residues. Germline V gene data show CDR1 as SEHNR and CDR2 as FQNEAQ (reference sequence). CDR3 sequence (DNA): TGTGCCAGCAGCTTAGAAACGGGGAGCGGCTACACCTTC. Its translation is CASSLETGSGYTF.

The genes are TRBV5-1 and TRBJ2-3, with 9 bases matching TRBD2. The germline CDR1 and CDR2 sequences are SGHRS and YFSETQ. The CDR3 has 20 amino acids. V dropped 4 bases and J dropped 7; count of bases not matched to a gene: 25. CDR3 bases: TGCGCCAGCAGCCGCTTCTTTGAGCGGGGGGTGAGTCTAGTGGCTCATACGCAGTATTTT. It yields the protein CASSRFFERGVSLVAHTQYF.

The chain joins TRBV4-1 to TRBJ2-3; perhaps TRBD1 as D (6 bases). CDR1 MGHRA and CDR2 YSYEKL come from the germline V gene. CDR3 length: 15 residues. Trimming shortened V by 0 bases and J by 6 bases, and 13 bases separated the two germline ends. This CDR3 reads CASSQEHRDRDTQYF. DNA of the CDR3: TGCGCCAGCAGCCAAGAGCACAGGGACCGGGATACGCAGTATTTT.

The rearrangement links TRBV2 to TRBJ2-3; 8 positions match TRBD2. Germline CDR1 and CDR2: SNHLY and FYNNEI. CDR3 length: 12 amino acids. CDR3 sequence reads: CSGGGRTDTQYF. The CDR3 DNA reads TGTTCGGGGGGGGGCCGCACAGATACGCAGTATTTT.

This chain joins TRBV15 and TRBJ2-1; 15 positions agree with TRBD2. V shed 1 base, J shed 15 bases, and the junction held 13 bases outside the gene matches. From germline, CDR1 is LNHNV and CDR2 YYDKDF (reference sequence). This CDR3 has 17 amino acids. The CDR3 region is CATSRVYPGTSGGWSFF. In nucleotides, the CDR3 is TGTGCCACCAGCAGAGTGTACCCCGGGACTAGCGGGGGGTGGTCGTTCTTC.

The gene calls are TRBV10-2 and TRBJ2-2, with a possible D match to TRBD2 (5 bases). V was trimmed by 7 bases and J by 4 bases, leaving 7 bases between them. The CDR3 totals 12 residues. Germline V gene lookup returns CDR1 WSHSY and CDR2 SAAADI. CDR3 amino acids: CASNSGTGELFF. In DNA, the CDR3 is TGCGCCAGCAACAGCGGCACCGGGGAGCTGTTTTTT.

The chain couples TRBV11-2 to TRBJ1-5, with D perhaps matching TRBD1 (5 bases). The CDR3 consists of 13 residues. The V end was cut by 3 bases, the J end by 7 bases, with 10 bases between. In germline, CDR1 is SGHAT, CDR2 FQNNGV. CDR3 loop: CASSLGREQPQHF. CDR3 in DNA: TGTGCCAGCAGCTTGGGACGGGAGCAGCCCCAGCATTTT.

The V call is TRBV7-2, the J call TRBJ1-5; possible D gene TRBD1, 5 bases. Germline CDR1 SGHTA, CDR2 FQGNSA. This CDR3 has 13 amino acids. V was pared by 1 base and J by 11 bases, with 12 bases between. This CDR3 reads CASSLEPPRAQHF. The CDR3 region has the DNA TGTGCCAGCAGCTTAGAGCCCCCCAGGGCCCAGCATTTT.

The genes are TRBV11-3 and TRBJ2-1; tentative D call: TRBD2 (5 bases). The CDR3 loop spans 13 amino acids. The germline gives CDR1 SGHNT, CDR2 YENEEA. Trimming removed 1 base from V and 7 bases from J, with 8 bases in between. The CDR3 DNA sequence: TGTGCCAGCAGCTTAGTCAGAGGGAATGAGCAGTTCTTC. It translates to CASSLVRGNEQFF.

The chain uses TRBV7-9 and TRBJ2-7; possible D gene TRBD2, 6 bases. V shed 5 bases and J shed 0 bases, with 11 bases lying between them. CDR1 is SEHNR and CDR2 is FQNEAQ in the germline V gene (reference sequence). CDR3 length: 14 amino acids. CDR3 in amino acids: CASSARGSSYEQYF. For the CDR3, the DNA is TGTGCCAGCAGCGCCCGGGGGAGCTCCTACGAGCAGTACTTC. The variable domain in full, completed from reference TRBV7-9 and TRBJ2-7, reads DTGVSQNPRHKITKRGQNVTFRCDPISEHNRLYWYRQTLGQGPEFLTYFQNEAQLEKSRLLSDRFSAERPKGSFSTLEIQRTEQGDSAMYLCASSARGSSYEQYFGPGTRLTVT.

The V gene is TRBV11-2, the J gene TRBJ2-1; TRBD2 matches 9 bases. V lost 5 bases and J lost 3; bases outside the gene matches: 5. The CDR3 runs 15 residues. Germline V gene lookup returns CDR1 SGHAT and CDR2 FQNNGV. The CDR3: CASSVERGDYNEQFF. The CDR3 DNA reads TGTGCCAGCAGCGTTGAGCGGGGGGACTACAATGAGCAGTTCTTC.

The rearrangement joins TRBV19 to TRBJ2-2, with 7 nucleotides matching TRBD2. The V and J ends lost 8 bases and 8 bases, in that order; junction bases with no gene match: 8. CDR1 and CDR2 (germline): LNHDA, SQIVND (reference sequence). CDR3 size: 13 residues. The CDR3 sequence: CASAGVPRGELFF. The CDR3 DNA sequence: TGTGCCAGTGCGGGAGTCCCAAGAGGGGAGCTGTTTTTT.